This T cell receptor beta chain was obtained from a study of breast tumors, draining lymph nodes, adjacent tissues. Using its own MiXCR run on the multiplex PCR reads, TCRdb lists one record per CDR3 protein. This sample has about 110,000 distinct CDR3 sequences; less than 40% occur once, and the top ten carry approximately 5.3%. Germline lookup yields CDR1 MRHNA and CDR2 SNTAGT. The junction had 11 bases not matched to a gene; V was cut back by 0 bases and J by 0 bases. The CDR3 is 20 amino acids. The lymph nodes were axillary draining lymph nodes from breast cancer patients. The material sequenced was axillary lymph node tissue. The receptor was isolated from a female donor with breast cancer. Some clones in this sample may be carry-over from other donors' samples. The chain is built from TRBV6-4 and TRBJ1-5, with 10 bases identical to TRBD1. CDR3 protein: CASSDSRQGADTYSNQPQHF. The CDR3 bases are TGTGCCAGCAGTGACTCTAGACAGGGGGCAGATACGTATAGCAATCAGCCCCAGCATTTT.